The 22 T cell receptor beta chains given below trace back to one sample, sequenced in a study of T-cell memory formation after mild COVID-19. Each CDR3 protein is one row after TCRdb ran MiXCR on the 5' RACE reads. The sample lists 550,000 to 700,000 distinct CDR3 sequences; roughly 18% were seen once. Sequenced: PBMCs or a T cell subset sorted from them (not recorded which). These receptors were obtained from an adult woman who had mild COVID-19 (a few samples of this study predate the infection). Cell type and time point are not known.

This clonotype was observed a handful of times. The chain has TRBV4-2 and TRBJ1-5; D unclear. Per the germline V gene, CDR1 is LGHNA and CDR2 is YNFKEQ. The CDR3 runs 15 residues. V gave up 3 bases and J gave up 6 bases, with 15 bases separating them. CDR3 sequence (DNA): TGTGCCAGCAGCCAGGGAGAATTCGGAGGTCAGCCCCAGCATTTT. Amino acid sequence: CASSQGEFGGQPQHF.

This sequence joins TRBV7-2 and TRBJ2-3; D is unresolved. Trimming took off 3 bases at V and 2 bases at J, with 9 bases between the two ends. Germline-derived CDR1 and CDR2 are SGHTA and FQGNSA. This CDR3 region has 14 residues. The CDR3 region is CASSFYRSTDTQYF. The CDR3 coding sequence is TGTGCCAGCAGCTTTTACCGGTCCACAGATACGCAGTATTTT.

This clonotype was detected a few times. The rearrangement joins TRBV7-2 to TRBJ2-7; D ambiguous. V shed 4 bases and J shed 3 bases, with 16 bases lying between them. The germline CDR1 and CDR2 sequences are SGHTA and FQGNSA. The CDR3 extends over 15 amino acids. The chain's CDR3 is CASSSLSGPGYEQYF. The CDR3, as DNA: TGTGCCAGCAGCTCGCTTTCGGGTCCCGGCTACGAGCAGTACTTC.

This chain uses TRBV27 with TRBJ2-2; 7 bases are shared with TRBD2. With 2 bases clipped from V and 3 bases from J, the junction kept 3 bases outside the gene matches. This CDR3 is built from 15 residues. Germline V gives CDR1 MNHEY, CDR2 SMNVEV (reference sequence). The CDR3 sequence is CASSLAGAYTGELFF. DNA of the CDR3: TGTGCCAGCAGTTTAGCGGGAGCTTACACCGGGGAGCTGTTTTTT.

This chain uses TRBV7-6 with TRBJ2-3, with unresolved D. Germline V lookup: CDR1 SGHVS, CDR2 FNYEAQ. The CDR3 length is 13 residues. Trimming removed 4 bases from V and 5 bases from J, with 10 bases in between. The CDR3 nucleotides read TGTGCCAGCAGCTCTGACTTGATAGATACGCAGTATTTT. Translating it yields CASSSDLIDTQYF.

This clonotype was seen a few times. This chain joins TRBV6-2 or TRBV6-3 and TRBJ1-1; 9 bases match TRBD1. The CDR3 is made up of 18 amino acids. The V segment lost 5 bases and the J segment 3 bases; nucleotides outside the gene matches: 16. Germline V gene data show CDR1 as MNHEY and CDR2 as SVGEGT. CDR3 amino acids: CASSPDRGSAVKYTEAFF. CDR3 coding DNA: TGTGCCAGCAGTCCAGACAGGGGGTCTGCTGTGAAGTACACTGAAGCTTTCTTT.

This chain connects TRBV12-3 or TRBV12-4 to TRBJ2-5, with unresolved D. Trimming stripped 5 bases from V and 5 bases from J, with 12 bases between. This CDR3 has 13 residues. This CDR3 is CASSLDPGETQYF. Here the CDR3 DNA reads TGTGCCAGCAGTCTGGACCCTGGGGAGACCCAGTACTTC.

The chain recombines TRBV7-9 with TRBJ2-1, with 10 bases that match TRBD2. Germline trimming cut 0 bases from V and 7 bases from J; bases unmatched to any gene: 18. This CDR3 has 20 amino acids. The V gene's germline CDR1 is SEHNR and CDR2 FQNEAQ (reference sequence). The CDR3 sequence is CASSLAILAGEVFAGNEQFF. In DNA, the CDR3 is TGTGCCAGCAGCTTAGCCATTCTAGCGGGAGAGGTTTTCGCGGGTAATGAGCAGTTCTTC. Full variable domain (missing parts from reference TRBV7-9 and TRBJ2-1): DTGVSQNPRHKITKRGQNVTFRCDPISEHNRLYWYRQTLGQGPEFLTYFQNEAQLEKSRLLSDRFSAERPKGSFSTLEIQRTEQGDSAMYLCASSLAILAGEVFAGNEQFFGPGTRLTVL.

The V and J genes are TRBV7-3 and TRBJ1-1; weak D call: TRBD1 (6 bases). This CDR3 is 15 amino acids long. Germline CDR1 is SGHTA and CDR2 is FQGTGA. V dropped 5 bases and J dropped 5 bases, with 18 bases sitting between them. The CDR3 DNA is TGTGCCAGCAGCCAATTTCCAGGGGCGCGTACTGAAGCTTTCTTT. Its protein is CASSQFPGARTEAFF.

The J gene is TRBJ2-5, the V gene TRBV27; 7 nucleotides align to TRBD1. Germline V gene sequence: CDR1 MNHEY, CDR2 SMNVEV (reference sequence). This CDR3 has 16 amino acids. V trimming: 1 base; J trimming: 6 bases; junction bases outside the gene matches: 11. CDR3 in DNA: TGTGCCAGCAGTTTATACCCGGACAGGCGAGCAAAGACCCAGTACTTC. Encoded protein: CASSLYPDRRAKTQYF.

This clonotype showed up just a few times. The chain carries TRBV5-1 and TRBJ2-1, with 9 bases matching TRBD1. J gave up 4 bases and V 2 bases, and 4 bases lay outside the gene matches. Germline CDR1 is SGHRS and CDR2 is YFSETQ. This CDR3 spans 15 amino acids. The CDR3 DNA reads as TGCGCCAGCAGCTTTAGGACAGGGGTATACAATGAGCAGTTCTTC. Its translation is CASSFRTGVYNEQFF.

This clonotype was detected only a few times. This sequence joins TRBV20-1 and TRBJ1-2; 8 bases agree with TRBD1. Germline CDR1 DFQATT, CDR2 SNEGSKA (reference sequence). The CDR3 sequence is 15 residues long. The junction had 10 bases not matched to a gene; V was cut back by 1 base and J by 6 bases. The CDR3 DNA is TGCAGTGCTAGAGTCCCCGACAGGGGAGGAGATGGCTACACCTTC. This encodes CSARVPDRGGDGYTF.

The J gene is TRBJ2-1, the V gene TRBV4-2; possibly TRBD2 for D (6 bases). V lost 4 bases, J lost 6 bases, and 19 bases lay in between. The CDR3 sequence is 16 residues long. Germline CDR1 is LGHNA and CDR2 is YNFKEQ. CDR3 loop: CASSLSPGEKPNEQFF. The CDR3 DNA sequence: TGTGCCAGCAGCCTTAGCCCGGGGGAGAAGCCCAATGAGCAGTTCTTC.

V usage is TRBV12-3 or TRBV12-4 and J usage is TRBJ1-1; D remains ambiguous. V dropped 10 bases and J dropped 4 bases, with 13 bases sitting between them. The CDR3 has 12 residues. CDR3 loop: CATSLGITEAFF. The CDR3 coding sequence is TGTGCCACCAGCCTTGGGATCACTGAAGCTTTCTTT.

In its sample, this clonotype was seen a few times. This sequence joins TRBV5-1 and TRBJ2-3; 11 positions agree with TRBD2. Per germline, CDR1 SGHRS and CDR2 YFSETQ. Unmatched junction bases numbered 8, after V lost 6 bases and J lost 5 bases. The CDR3 is 15 amino acids. CDR3 residues: CASKPTSGNRDTQYF. DNA for the CDR3: TGCGCCAGCAAACCGACTAGCGGGAATCGAGATACGCAGTATTTT.

The V call is TRBV15, the J call TRBJ2-5, with D unclear. The CDR3 sequence is 13 residues long. Trimming shortened V by 7 bases and J by 13 bases, and 22 bases separated the two germline ends. Germline V gene sequence: CDR1 LNHNV, CDR2 YYDKDF (reference sequence). The CDR3 protein is CATTSRSVDPRYF. The CDR3 nucleotides read TGTGCCACCACCTCAAGGTCTGTCGACCCCCGGTACTTC.

This clonotype came up a few times. The genes are TRBV2 and TRBJ2-3, with a possible D match to TRBD1 (5 bases). Germline CDR1 SNHLY, CDR2 FYNNEI. V was pared by 5 bases and J by 4 bases, with 13 bases between. This CDR3 has 14 amino acids. As DNA, the CDR3 is TGTGCCAGCAGTCTACGGGCAGGGTCAGATACGCAGTATTTT. Amino acid sequence: CASSLRAGSDTQYF.

The chain is built from TRBV5-1 and TRBJ2-2, with D perhaps TRBD2 (6 bases). Germline assignment: CDR1 SGHRS and CDR2 YFSETQ. V was cut by 4 bases and J by 7 bases, with 17 bases left in between. The CDR3 runs 15 residues. CDR3 in amino acids: CASSPRERGIGELFF. CDR3 DNA sequence: TGCGCCAGCAGCCCTCGGGAGCGAGGAATCGGGGAGCTGTTTTTT.

This clonotype was seen a few times. The chain uses TRBV30 and TRBJ2-1, with 7 bases fitting TRBD2. Looked up from germline, CDR1 is GTSNPN and CDR2 is SVGIG (reference sequence). The length of the CDR3 is 13 residues. The J segment lost 6 bases and the V segment lost 4 bases, leaving 6 bases of the junction unmatched. CDR3 sequence: CAWTPGGINEQFF. The CDR3 DNA sequence: TGTGCCTGGACTCCCGGGGGGATCAATGAGCAGTTCTTC.

The J gene is TRBJ2-7, the V gene TRBV27, with D uncertain. The V gene lost 0 bases and the J gene lost 3 bases, with 9 bases spanning the gap. CDR3 length: 14 residues. Germline V CDR1 and CDR2: MNHEY, SMNVEV (reference sequence). The CDR3 bases are TGTGCCAGCAGTTTATCGCCCCTCTACTACGAGCAGTACTTC. Protein product: CASSLSPLYYEQYF.

In its sample, this clonotype was seen a few times. The rearrangement joins TRBV5-1 to TRBJ2-7; D is undetermined. V dropped 3 bases and J dropped 4 bases, with 17 bases sitting between them. This CDR3 spans 15 amino acids. Germline CDR1 SGHRS, CDR2 YFSETQ. The CDR3 sequence is CASSSELWGEYEQYF. DNA of the CDR3: TGCGCCAGCAGCTCCGAATTGTGGGGTGAATACGAGCAGTACTTC.

The gene calls are TRBV12-3 or TRBV12-4 and TRBJ2-6; the D gene is possibly TRBD1 (7 bases). This CDR3 is 16 amino acids long. V was cut by 2 bases and J by 3 bases, with 11 bases left in between. The chain's CDR3 is CASSLQGGVGANVLTF. CDR3 DNA sequence: TGTGCCAGCAGTTTACAGGGGGGCGTTGGGGCCAACGTCCTGACTTTC.